The 16 T cell receptor beta chains below all came from one sample that was sequenced in a study of vaccination effects on CD4 cells after COVID-19. Antigens of these TCRs are unknown. TCRdb keeps only in-frame clones here, not all; method: immunoSEQ multiplex PCR. The data contain tens of thousands of clones, roughly 80% of them singletons. The ViraFEST assay expanded antigen-specific CD4+ T cells with viral peptide pools before sequencing. CD4+ T cell isolation took place after 10 days of culture. Participants completed two doses of the BNT162b2 or mRNA-1273 vaccine. The source was CD4+ T cells from PBMCs cultured with SARS-CoV-2 spike peptides, collected after COVID-19 vaccination. Every receptor here comes from a human donor who received a COVID-19 vaccine. Some clones in this sample may be carry-over from other donors' samples.

The chain combines TRBV6-6 with TRBJ1-1, with TRBD1 as a possible D gene (5 bases). Germline assignment: CDR1 MNHNY and CDR2 SVGAGI (reference sequence). The CDR3 totals 15 residues. Trimming took off 0 bases at V and 5 bases at J, with 13 bases between the two ends. This CDR3 reads CASSYSGGAATEAFF. In DNA form, the CDR3 reads TGTGCCAGCAGTTACTCGGGAGGGGCCGCGACTGAAGCTTTCTTT.

The chain links TRBV24-1 to TRBJ2-1; 11 bases match TRBD1. From germline, CDR1 is KGHDR and CDR2 SFDVKD. This CDR3 has 14 amino acids. V shed 6 bases, J shed 8 bases, and the junction held 5 bases outside the gene matches. CDR3: CATSTGTGGHEQFF. CDR3 sequence (DNA): TGTGCCACCAGTACCGGGACAGGGGGGCATGAGCAGTTCTTC.

This clone was observed a few times. CDR3 protein: CATSRGERGLADTQYF. CDR3 DNA sequence: TGTGCCACCAGCAGAGGTGAGCGGGGGCTGGCAGATACGCAGTATTTT. The V and J genes are TRBV15 and TRBJ2-3; 8 bases map to TRBD2. CDR3 size: 16 residues. The J segment lost 4 bases and the V segment lost 1 base, leaving 7 bases of the junction unmatched. Germline loops: CDR1 LNHNV, CDR2 YYDKDF (reference sequence).

The V call is TRBV4-1, the J call TRBJ2-2; TRBD2 matches at 10 bases. The V gene end was trimmed by 3 bases and the J gene end by 4 bases; junction bases not matched to a gene: 8. The germline gives CDR1 MGHRA, CDR2 YSYEKL. The length of the CDR3 is 17 residues. This CDR3 is CASSHWGLARGTGELFF. The CDR3 coding sequence is TGCGCCAGCAGCCATTGGGGACTAGCGCGCGGCACCGGGGAGCTGTTTTTT.

CDR3 sequence reads: CASSSLARETQYF. CDR3 sequence (DNA): TGTGCCAGCAGTTCGCTAGCCCGGGAGACCCAGTACTTC. The V call is TRBV12-3 or TRBV12-4, the J call TRBJ2-5; a possible D gene is TRBD2 (5 bases). This CDR3 has 13 amino acids. Deletions cut 4 bases from V and 5 bases from J, with 11 bases between.

The chain uses TRBV18 and TRBJ2-3, with D unresolved. The V and J ends lost 3 bases and 3 bases respectively, with 4 bases between them. From germline, CDR1 is KGHSH and CDR2 LQKENI. The length of the CDR3 is 12 residues. The CDR3 coding sequence is TGTGCCAGCTCACCTGGGACAGATACGCAGTATTTT. Translating gives CASSPGTDTQYF.

The rearrangement links TRBV6-5 to TRBJ1-1; D unresolved. The V end was cut by 2 bases, the J end by 1 base, with 8 bases between. The V gene's germline CDR1 is MNHEY and CDR2 SVGAGI. This CDR3 contains 14 residues. Here the CDR3 DNA reads TGTGCCAGCAGTTACGGTGGATCGAACACTGAAGCTTTCTTT. This codes for CASSYGGSNTEAFF.

This chain links TRBV3-1 (or the pseudogene TRBV3-2) with TRBJ1-1; the D gene is possibly TRBD1 (5 bases). V was trimmed by 4 bases and J by 2 bases, leaving 20 bases between them. CDR3 length: 17 amino acids. Germline V gene lookup returns CDR1 LGHDT and CDR2 YNNKEL (reference sequence). As DNA, the CDR3 is TGTGCCAGCAGCCGATTCGGGACTCCTCTCGCCAACACTGAAGCTTTCTTT. It codes for CASSRFGTPLANTEAFF.

The rearrangement uses TRBV12-3 or TRBV12-4 and TRBJ2-2; D ambiguous. There are 10 residues in the CDR3. The V gene lost 8 bases and the J gene lost 7 bases, with 5 bases spanning the gap. In DNA, the CDR3 is TGTGCCAGCCAAGGCGGGGAGCTGTTTTTT. This sequence encodes CASQGGELFF.

The genes are TRBV12-5 and TRBJ1-1; D is ambiguous. There are 13 residues in the CDR3. The V end lost 4 bases, the J end lost 5 bases, and 11 bases lay between the germline ends. Germline CDR1 and CDR2: LGHNT and FRNRAP. CDR3 residues: CASGWSTETEAFF. The CDR3 nucleotides read TGTGCTAGTGGTTGGTCGACGGAAACTGAAGCTTTCTTT.

This rearrangement joins TRBV7-2 to TRBJ2-1, with D maybe TRBD2 (5 bases). CDR1 is SGHTA, CDR2 FQGNSA, per germline. The CDR3 totals 12 residues. The germline V and J ends were trimmed by 1 base and 8 bases, with 6 bases remaining between them. The CDR3 reads CASSLVAYEQFF. DNA for the CDR3: TGTGCCAGCAGCTTAGTAGCGTATGAGCAGTTCTTC.

V and J are TRBV9 and TRBJ1-2; 7 bases match TRBD1. Germline CDR1 and CDR2: SGDLS and YYNGEE. The CDR3 extends over 16 amino acids. V lost 3 bases and J lost 8; bases outside the gene matches: 16. DNA for the CDR3: TGTGCCAGCAGCGACAGGGGCAGCGTCCCGGGCGGAGGCTACACCTTC. It codes for CASSDRGSVPGGGYTF.

The CDR3 DNA follows: TGTGCCAGCAGTTACTCGCCCCCCGCAACTAATGAAAAACTGTTTTTT. Translating gives CASSYSPPATNEKLFF. This chain joins TRBV6-5 and TRBJ1-4; D is unclear. Trimming removed 0 bases from V and 0 bases from J, with 8 bases in between. The germline gives CDR1 MNHEY, CDR2 SVGAGI. The CDR3 is made up of 16 amino acids.

The chain uses TRBV19 and TRBJ2-1, with D possibly called TRBD1 or TRBD2 (5 bases each). Trimming pared 3 bases from V and 3 bases from J, leaving 12 bases between. The CDR3 runs 15 residues. Germline V gene data show CDR1 as LNHDA and CDR2 as SQIVND (reference sequence). The CDR3 protein is CASSITGGGYNEQFF. CDR3 DNA sequence: TGTGCCAGTAGTATTACAGGTGGAGGCTACAATGAGCAGTTCTTC. The whole variable domain, filled in from reference TRBV19 and TRBJ2-1, reads DGGITQSPKYLFRKEGQNVTLSCEQNLNHDAMYWYRQDPGQGLRLIYYSQIVNDFQKGDIAEGYSVSREKKESFPLTVTSAQKNPTAFYLCASSITGGGYNEQFFGPGTRLTVL.

The V and J genes are TRBV7-2 and TRBJ2-7, with D maybe TRBD2 (6 bases). V was trimmed by 4 bases and J by 0 bases, leaving 13 bases between them. The germline V gene has CDR1 SGHTA and CDR2 FQGNSA. CDR3 size: 15 residues. The CDR3 spells CASSSDGGASYEQYV. As DNA, the CDR3 is TGTGCCAGCAGCTCGGACGGAGGGGCCTCCTACGAGCAGTACGTC.

This clone was seen just once. The genes are TRBV19 and TRBJ1-3; the match to TRBD1 covers 9 bases. Per the germline V gene, CDR1 is LNHDA and CDR2 is SQIVND (reference sequence). This CDR3 has 14 amino acids. V gave up 5 bases and J gave up 4 bases; unmatched junction bases: 3. CDR3 loop: CASSGQGIGNTIYF. In DNA form, the CDR3 reads TGTGCCAGTAGTGGACAGGGGATAGGAAACACCATATATTTT.